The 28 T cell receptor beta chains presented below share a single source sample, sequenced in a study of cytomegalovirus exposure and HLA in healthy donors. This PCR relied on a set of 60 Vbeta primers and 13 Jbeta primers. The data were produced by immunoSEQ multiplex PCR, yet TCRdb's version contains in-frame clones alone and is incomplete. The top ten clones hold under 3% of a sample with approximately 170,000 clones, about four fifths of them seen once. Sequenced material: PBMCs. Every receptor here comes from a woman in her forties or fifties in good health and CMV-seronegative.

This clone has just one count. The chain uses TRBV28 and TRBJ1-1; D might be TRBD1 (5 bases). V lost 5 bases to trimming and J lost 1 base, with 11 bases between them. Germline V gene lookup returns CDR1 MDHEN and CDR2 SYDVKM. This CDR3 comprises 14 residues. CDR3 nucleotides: TGTGCCAGCAGTCGTCAGGGAAAGAACACTGAAGCTTTCTTT. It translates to CASSRQGKNTEAFF.

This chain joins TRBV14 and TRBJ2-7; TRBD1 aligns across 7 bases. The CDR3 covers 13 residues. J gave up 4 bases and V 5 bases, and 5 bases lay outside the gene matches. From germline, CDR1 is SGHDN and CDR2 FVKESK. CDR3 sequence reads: CASSTQQGYEQYF. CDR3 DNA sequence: TGTGCCAGCAGCACACAACAGGGGTACGAGCAGTACTTC.

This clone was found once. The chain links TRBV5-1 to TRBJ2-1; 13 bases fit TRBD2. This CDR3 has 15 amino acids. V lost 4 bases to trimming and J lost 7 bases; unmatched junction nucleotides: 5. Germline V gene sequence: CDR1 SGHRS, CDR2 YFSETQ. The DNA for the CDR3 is TGCGCCAGCAGCCTACTAGCGGGGGGGCTAAATGAGCAGTTCTTC. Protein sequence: CASSLLAGGLNEQFF.

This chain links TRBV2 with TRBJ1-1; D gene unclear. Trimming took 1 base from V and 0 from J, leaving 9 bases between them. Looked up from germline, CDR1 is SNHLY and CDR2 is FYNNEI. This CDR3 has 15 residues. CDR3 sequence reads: CASSEERVLNTEAFF. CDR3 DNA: TGTGCCAGCAGTGAAGAGCGGGTGTTGAACACTGAAGCTTTCTTT.

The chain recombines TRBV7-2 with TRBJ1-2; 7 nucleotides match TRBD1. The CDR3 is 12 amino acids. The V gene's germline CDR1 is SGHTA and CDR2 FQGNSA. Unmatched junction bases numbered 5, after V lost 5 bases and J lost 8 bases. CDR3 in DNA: TGTGCCAGCAGCATACAGGGGAAAGGCTACACCTTC. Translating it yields CASSIQGKGYTF.

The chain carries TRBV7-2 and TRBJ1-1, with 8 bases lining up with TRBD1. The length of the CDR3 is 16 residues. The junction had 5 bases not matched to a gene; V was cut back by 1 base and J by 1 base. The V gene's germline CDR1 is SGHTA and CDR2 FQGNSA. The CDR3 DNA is TGTGCCAGCAGCTTAGGGAGGGGACAGGCGAACACTGAAGCTTTCTTT. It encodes CASSLGRGQANTEAFF.

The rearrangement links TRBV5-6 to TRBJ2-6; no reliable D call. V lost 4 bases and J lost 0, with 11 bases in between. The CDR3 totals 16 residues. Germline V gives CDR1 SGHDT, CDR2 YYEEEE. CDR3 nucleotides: TGTGCCAGCAGCCGCCCTTGGGCCTCTGGGGCCAACGTCCTGACTTTC. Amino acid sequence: CASSRPWASGANVLTF.

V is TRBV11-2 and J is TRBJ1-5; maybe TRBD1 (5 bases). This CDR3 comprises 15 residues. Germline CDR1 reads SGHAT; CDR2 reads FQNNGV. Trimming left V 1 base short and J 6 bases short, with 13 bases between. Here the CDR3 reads CASSLVAGNGQPQHF. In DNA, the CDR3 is TGTGCCAGCAGCTTAGTTGCAGGGAATGGTCAGCCCCAGCATTTT. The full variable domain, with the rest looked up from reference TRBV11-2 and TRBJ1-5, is EAGVAQSPRYKIIEKRQSVAFWCNPISGHATLYWYQQILGQGPKLLIQFQNNGVVDDSQLPKDRFSAERLKGVDSTLKIQPAKLEDSAVYLCASSLVAGNGQPQHFGDGTRLSIL.

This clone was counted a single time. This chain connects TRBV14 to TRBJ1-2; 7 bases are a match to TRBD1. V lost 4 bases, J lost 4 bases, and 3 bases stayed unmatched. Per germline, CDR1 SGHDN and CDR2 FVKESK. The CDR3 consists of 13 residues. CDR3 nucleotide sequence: TGTGCCAGCAGCCGGGACAGTTTCTATGGCTACACCTTC. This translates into CASSRDSFYGYTF.

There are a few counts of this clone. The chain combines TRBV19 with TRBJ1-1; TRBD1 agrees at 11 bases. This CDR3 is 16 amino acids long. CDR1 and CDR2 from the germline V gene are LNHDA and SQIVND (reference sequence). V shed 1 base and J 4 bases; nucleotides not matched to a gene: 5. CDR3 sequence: CASSIGGQGAGTEAFF. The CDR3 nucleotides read TGTGCCAGTAGTATAGGAGGACAGGGGGCCGGCACTGAAGCTTTCTTT.

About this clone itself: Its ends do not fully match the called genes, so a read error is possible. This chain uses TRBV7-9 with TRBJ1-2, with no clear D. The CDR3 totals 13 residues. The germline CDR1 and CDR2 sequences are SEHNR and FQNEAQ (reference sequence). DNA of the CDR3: TGTTCCAGCAGCTTACGGGGAGGGTATGGCTACACCTTC. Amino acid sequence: CSSSLRGGYGYTF.

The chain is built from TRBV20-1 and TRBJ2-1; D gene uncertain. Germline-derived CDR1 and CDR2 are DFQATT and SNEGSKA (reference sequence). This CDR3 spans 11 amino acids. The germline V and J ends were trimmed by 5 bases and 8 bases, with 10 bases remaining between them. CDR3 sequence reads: CSAAAVDEQFF. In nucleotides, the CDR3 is TGCAGTGCTGCCGCGGTCGATGAGCAGTTCTTC.

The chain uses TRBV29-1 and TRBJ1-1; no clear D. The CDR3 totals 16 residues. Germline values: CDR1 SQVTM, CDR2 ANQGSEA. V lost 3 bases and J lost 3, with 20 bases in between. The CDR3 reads CSVEYVRRSLDTEAFF. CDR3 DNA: TGCAGCGTTGAGTATGTGAGGCGATCTCTTGACACTGAAGCTTTCTTT.

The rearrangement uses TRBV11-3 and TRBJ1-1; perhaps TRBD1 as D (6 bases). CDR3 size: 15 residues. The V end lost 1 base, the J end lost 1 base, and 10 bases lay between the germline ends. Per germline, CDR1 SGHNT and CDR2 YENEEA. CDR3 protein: CASSLGLGGNTEAFF. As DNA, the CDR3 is TGTGCCAGCAGCTTAGGGCTAGGGGGGAACACTGAAGCTTTCTTT.

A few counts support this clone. The CDR3 here is CASSPTGVSETQYF. The CDR3 DNA reads as TGTGCCAGCTCACCAACGGGGGTTTCGGAGACCCAGTACTTC. V and J are TRBV18 and TRBJ2-5; D is possibly TRBD2 (6 bases). This CDR3 spans 14 amino acids. V was cut by 2 bases and J by 5 bases, with 12 bases left in between. Germline values: CDR1 KGHSH, CDR2 LQKENI.

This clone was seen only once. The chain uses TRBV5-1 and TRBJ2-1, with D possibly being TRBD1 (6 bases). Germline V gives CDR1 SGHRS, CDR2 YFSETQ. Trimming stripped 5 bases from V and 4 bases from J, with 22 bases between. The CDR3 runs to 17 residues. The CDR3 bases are TGCGCCAGCAGGTATACTCAGGGGATGATCGGTTACAATGAGCAGTTCTTC. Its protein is CASRYTQGMIGYNEQFF.

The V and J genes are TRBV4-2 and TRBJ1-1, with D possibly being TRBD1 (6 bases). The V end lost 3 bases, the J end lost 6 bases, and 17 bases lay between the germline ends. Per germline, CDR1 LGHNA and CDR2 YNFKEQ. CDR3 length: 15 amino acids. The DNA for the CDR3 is TGTGCCAGCAGCCACCCAGGGGTGATGTACGCTGAAGCTTTCTTT. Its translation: CASSHPGVMYAEAFF.

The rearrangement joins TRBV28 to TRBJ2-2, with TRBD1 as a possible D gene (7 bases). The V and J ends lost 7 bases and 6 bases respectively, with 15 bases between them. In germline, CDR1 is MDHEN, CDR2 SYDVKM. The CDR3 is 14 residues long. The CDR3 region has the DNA TGTGCCAGCACTGGAGGGGGCTGGGCCGGGGAGCTGTTTTTT. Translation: CASTGGGWAGELFF.

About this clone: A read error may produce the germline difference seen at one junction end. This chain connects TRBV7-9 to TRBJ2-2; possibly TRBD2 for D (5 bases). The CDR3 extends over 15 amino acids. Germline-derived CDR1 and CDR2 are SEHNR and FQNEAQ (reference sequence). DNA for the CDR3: TGTTCCAGCAGCTTAAAGCGGACCGGGACCGGGGAGCTGTTTTTT. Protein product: CSSSLKRTGTGELFF.

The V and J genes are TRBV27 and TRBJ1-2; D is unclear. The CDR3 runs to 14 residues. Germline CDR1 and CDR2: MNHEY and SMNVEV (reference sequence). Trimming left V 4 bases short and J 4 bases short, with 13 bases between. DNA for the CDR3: TGTGCCAGCAGTTGGAGGGTTAGCGGCTATGGCTACACCTTC. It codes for CASSWRVSGYGYTF.

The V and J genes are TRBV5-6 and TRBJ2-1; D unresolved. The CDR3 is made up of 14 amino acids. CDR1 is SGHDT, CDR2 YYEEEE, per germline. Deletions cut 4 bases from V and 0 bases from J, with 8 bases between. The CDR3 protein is CASSGWSSYNEQFF. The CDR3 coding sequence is TGTGCCAGCAGCGGCTGGAGCTCCTACAATGAGCAGTTCTTC.

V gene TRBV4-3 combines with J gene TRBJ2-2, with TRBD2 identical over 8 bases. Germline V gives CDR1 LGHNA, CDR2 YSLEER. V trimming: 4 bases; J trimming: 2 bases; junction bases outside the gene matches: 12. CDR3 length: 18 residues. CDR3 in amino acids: CASSRSNIAGINTGELFF. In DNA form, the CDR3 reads TGCGCCAGCAGCCGAAGTAACATAGCGGGAATAAACACCGGGGAGCTGTTTTTT.

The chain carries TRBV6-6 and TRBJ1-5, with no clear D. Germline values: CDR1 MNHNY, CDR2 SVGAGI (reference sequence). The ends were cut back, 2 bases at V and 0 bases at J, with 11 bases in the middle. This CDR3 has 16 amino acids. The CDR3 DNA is TGTGCCAGCAGTTACCTCGACCAGGATAGCAATCAGCCCCAGCATTTT. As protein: CASSYLDQDSNQPQHF.

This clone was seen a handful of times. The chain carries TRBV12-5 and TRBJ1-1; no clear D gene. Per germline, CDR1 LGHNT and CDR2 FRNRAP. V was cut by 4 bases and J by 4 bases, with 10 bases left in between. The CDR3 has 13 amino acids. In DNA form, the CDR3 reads TGTGCTAGTGGTTGGAGGGATGCCACTGAAGCTTTCTTT. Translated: CASGWRDATEAFF.

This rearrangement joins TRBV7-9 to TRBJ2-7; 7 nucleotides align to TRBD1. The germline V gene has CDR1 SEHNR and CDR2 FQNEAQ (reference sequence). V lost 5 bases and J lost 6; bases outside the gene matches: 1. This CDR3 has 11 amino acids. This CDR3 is CASSTGVEQYF. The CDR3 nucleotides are TGTGCCAGCAGCACAGGGGTCGAGCAGTACTTC.

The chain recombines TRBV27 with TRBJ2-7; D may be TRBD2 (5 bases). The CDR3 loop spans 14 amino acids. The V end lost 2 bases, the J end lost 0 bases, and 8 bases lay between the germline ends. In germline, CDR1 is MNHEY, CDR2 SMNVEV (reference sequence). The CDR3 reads CASSLRGDSYEQYF. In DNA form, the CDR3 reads TGTGCCAGCAGTTTACGGGGTGACTCCTACGAGCAGTACTTC.

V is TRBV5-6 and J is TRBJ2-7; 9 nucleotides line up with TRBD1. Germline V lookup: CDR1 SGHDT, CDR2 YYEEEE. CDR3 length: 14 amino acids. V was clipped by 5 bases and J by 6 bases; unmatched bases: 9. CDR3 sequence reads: CASRDGQGRREQYF. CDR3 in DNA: TGTGCCAGCAGAGATGGACAGGGGCGTCGCGAGCAGTACTTC.

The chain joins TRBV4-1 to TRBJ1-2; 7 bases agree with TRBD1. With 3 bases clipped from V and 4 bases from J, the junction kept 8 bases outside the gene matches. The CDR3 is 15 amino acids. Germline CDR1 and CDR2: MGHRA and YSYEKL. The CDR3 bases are TGCGCCAGCAGCCACGAGGGGGCACTCATCTATGGCTACACCTTC. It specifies CASSHEGALIYGYTF.